This record concerns one T cell receptor (beta chain) sequence. Collection of 8.5 to 10 milliliters of peripheral blood was performed for each donor. The extraction recovered at least 5.5 micrograms of total RNA per sample. Then a second PCR, running roughly 7 to 11 cycles, was carried out with a sample-barcoded 5' primer and a J-beta primer mix. There were at least 3 million CDR3-containing paired-end reads obtained from each sample. TCRdb passed the 5' RACE reads through MiXCR, listing each CDR3 protein once. This sample yields approximately 830,000 distinct CDR3 sequences, of which approximately 65% are seen a single time; approximately 30% belongs to the top ten. The source of the sample is a study of blood T cells in healthy people across ages. The sequencing input was blood. The clonotype originates from a man aged 25 to 40 in good health.

The CDR3 DNA reads as TGTGCCAGCAGCGTAGGGGAAGGGCCCCAGCCTGGCTACACCTTC. Translating gives CASSVGEGPQPGYTF. The rearrangement joins TRBV9 to TRBJ1-2; D gene unclear. There are 15 residues in the CDR3. Trimming left V 0 bases short and J 7 bases short, with 16 bases between. CDR1 and CDR2 (germline): SGDLS, YYNGEE.